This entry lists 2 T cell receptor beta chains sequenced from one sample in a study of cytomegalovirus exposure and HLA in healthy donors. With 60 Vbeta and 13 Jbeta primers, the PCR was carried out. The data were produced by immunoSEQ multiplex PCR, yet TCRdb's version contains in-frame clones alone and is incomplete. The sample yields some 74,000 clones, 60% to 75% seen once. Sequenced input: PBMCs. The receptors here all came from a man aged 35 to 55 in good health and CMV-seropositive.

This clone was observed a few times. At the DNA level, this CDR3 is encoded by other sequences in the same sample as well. The CDR3 spells CASSHRERAAYEQYF. CDR3 sequence (DNA): TGTGCCAGCAGCCACAGGGAGAGGGCGGCATACGAGCAGTACTTC. V usage is TRBV11-3 and J usage is TRBJ2-7; weak D call: TRBD1 (6 bases). CDR1 is SGHNT, CDR2 YENEEA, per germline. The CDR3 is 15 amino acids. V lost 5 bases and J 4 bases, leaving 18 bases between the germline ends.

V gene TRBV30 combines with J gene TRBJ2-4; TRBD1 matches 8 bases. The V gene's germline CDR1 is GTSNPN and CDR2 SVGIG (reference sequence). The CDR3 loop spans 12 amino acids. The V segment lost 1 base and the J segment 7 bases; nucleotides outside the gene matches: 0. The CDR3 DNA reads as TGTGCCTGGAGTGGACAGGGGAACATTCAGTACTTC. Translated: CAWSGQGNIQYF.